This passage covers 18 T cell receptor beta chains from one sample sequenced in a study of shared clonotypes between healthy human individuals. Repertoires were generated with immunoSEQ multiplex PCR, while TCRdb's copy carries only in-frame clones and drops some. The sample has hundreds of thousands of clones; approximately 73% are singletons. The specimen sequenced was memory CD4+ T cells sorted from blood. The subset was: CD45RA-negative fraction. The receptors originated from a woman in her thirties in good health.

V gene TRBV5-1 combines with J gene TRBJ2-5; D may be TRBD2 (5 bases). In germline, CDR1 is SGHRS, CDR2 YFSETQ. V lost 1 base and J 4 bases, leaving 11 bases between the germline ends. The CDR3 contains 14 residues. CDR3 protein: CASSLYAGRETQYF. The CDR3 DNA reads TGCGCCAGCAGCTTGTATGCGGGCCGAGAGACCCAGTACTTC.

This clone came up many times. CDR3 nucleotide sequence: TGTGCCAGGAACGTCCGGGGGCCCCTGGGCCATGAGCAGTTCTTC. Translated: CARNVRGPLGHEQFF. J is TRBJ2-1 and V is TRBV30; D could derive from TRBD1 or TRBD2 (6 bases each). Germline assignment: CDR1 GTSNPN and CDR2 SVGIG (reference sequence). CDR3 length: 15 residues. The germline V and J ends were trimmed by 8 bases and 8 bases, with 25 bases remaining between them.

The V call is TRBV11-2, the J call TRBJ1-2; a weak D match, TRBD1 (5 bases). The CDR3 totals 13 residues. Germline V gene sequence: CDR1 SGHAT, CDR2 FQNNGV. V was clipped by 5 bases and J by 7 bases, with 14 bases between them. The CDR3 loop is CASSPGGGVGYTF. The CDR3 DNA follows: TGTGCCAGCAGCCCCGGCGGGGGGGTTGGCTACACCTTC.

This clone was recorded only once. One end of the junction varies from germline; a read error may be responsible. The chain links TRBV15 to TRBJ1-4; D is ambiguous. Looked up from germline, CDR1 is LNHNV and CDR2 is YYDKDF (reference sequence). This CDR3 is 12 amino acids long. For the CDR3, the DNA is TGTGCCGCCAGTACGTGGAAGGCAAAACTGTTTTTT. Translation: CAASTWKAKLFF.

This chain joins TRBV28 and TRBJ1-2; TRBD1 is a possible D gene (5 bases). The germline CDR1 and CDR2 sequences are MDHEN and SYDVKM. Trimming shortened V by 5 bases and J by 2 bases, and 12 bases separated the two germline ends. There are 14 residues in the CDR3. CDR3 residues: CASSPSGANYGYTF. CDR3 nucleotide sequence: TGTGCCAGCAGTCCTTCCGGGGCGAACTATGGCTACACCTTC.

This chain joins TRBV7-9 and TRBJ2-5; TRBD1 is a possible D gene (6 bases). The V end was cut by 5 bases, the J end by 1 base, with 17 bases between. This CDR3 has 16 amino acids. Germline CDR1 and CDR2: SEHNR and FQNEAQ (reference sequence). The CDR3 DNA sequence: TGTGCCAGCAGCACCCCACAGGGTTCGCTCCAAGAGACCCAGTACTTC. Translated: CASSTPQGSLQETQYF.

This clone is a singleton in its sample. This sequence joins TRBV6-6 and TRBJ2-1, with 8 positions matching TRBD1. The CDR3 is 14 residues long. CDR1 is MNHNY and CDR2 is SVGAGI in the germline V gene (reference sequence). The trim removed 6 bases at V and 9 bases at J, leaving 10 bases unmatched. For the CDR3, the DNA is TGTGCCAGCAGCCTGACAGGGGAGGCGTTTGAGCAGTTCTTC. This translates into CASSLTGEAFEQFF.

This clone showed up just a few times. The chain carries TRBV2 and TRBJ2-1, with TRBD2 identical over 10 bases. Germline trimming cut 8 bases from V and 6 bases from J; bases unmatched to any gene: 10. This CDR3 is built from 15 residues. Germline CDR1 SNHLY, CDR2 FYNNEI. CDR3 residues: CASSQLAGVLNEQFF. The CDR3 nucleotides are TGTGCCAGCTCGCAGCTAGCGGGAGTTCTCAATGAGCAGTTCTTC. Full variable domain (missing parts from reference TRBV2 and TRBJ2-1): EPEVTQTPSHQVTQMGQEVILRCVPISNHLYFYWYRQILGQKVEFLVSFYNNEISEKSEIFDDQFSVERPDGSNFTLKIRSTKLEDSAMYFCASSQLAGVLNEQFFGPGTRLTVL.

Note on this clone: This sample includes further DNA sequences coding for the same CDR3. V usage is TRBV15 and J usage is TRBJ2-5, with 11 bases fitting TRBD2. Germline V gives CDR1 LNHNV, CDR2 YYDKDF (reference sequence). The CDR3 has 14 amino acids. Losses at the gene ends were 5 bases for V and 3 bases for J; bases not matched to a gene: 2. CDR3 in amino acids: CATSPGLAEETQYF. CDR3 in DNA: TGTGCCACCAGCCCGGGACTAGCGGAAGAGACCCAGTACTTC.

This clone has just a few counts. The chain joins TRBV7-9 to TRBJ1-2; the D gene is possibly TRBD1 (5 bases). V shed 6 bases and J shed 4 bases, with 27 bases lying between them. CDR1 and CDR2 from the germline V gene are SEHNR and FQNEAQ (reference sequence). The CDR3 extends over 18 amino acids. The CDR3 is CASRSERWGEKVGYGYTF. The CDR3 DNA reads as TGTGCCAGCAGGTCAGAAAGGTGGGGGGAAAAGGTCGGCTATGGCTACACCTTC.

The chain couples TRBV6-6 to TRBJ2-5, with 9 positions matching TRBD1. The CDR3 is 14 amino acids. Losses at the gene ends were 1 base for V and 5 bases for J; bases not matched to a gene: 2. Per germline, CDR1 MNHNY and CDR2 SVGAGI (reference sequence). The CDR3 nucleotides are TGTGCCAGCAGTTACTGGGGACAGGGTGAGACCCAGTACTTC. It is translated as CASSYWGQGETQYF.

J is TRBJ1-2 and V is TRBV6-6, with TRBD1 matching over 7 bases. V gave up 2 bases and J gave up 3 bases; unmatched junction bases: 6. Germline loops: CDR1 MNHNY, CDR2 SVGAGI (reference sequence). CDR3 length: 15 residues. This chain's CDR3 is CASSYPEGADYGYTF. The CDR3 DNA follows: TGTGCCAGCAGTTACCCAGAGGGGGCGGACTATGGCTACACCTTC.

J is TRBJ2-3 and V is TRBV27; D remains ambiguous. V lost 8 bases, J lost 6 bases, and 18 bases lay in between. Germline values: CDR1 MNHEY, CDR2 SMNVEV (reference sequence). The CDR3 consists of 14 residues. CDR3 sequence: CASRQSAFLDTQYF. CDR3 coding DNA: TGTGCCAGCCGGCAATCGGCATTCCTCGATACGCAGTATTTT.

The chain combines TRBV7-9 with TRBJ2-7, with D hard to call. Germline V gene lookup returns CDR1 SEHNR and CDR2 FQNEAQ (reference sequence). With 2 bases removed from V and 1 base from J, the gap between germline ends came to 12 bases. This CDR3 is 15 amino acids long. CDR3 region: CASSLSNRLSYEQYF. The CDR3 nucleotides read TGTGCCAGCAGCTTAAGCAACCGCCTATCCTACGAGCAGTACTTC.

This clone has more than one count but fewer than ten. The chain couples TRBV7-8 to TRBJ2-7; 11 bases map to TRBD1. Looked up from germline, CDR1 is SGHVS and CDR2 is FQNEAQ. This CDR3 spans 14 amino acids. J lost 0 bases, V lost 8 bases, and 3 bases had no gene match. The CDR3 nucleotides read TGTGCCAGCGGGACAGGGGGGGTCTCCTACGAGCAGTACTTC. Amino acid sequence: CASGTGGVSYEQYF.

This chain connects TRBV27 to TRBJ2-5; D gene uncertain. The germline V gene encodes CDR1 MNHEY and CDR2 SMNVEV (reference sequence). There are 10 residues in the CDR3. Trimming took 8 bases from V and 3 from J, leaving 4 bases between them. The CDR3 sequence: CASVKETQYF. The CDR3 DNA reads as TGTGCCAGCGTCAAAGAGACCCAGTACTTC.

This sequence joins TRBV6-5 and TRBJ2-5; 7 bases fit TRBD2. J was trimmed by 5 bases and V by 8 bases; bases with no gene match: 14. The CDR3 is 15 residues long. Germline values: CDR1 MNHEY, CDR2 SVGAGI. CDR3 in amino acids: CASWGSRELGETQYF. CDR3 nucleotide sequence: TGTGCCAGCTGGGGCTCGCGGGAGTTGGGGGAGACCCAGTACTTC.

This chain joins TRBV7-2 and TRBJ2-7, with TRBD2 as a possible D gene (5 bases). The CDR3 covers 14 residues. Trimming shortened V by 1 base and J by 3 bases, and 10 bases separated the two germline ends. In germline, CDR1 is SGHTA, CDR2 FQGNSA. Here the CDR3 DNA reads TGTGCCAGCAGCTTAGACGGTAGCGACTACGAGCAGTACTTC. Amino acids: CASSLDGSDYEQYF.